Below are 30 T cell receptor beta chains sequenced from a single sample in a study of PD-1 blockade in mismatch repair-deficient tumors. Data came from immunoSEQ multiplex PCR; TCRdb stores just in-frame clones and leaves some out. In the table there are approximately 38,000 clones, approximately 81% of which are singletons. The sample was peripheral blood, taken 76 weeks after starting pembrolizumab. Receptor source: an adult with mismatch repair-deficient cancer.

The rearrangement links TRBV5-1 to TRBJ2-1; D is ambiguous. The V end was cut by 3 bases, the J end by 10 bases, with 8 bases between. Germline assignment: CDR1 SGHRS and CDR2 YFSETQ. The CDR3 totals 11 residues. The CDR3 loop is CASSSSMEQFF. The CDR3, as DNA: TGCGCCAGCAGCTCCAGCATGGAGCAGTTCTTC.

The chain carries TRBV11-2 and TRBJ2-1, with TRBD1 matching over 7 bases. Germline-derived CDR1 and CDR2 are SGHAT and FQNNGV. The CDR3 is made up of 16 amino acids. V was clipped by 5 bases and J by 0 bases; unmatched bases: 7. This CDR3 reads CASSRARDSSYNEQFF. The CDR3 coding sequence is TGTGCCAGCAGCCGAGCTCGGGACAGCTCCTACAATGAGCAGTTCTTC.

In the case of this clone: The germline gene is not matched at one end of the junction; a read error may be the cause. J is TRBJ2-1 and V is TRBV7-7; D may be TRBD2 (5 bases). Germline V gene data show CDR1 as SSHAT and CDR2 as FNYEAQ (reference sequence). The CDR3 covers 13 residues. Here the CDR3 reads CASSADYYNEQFF. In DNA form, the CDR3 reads TGTGCTAGCAGCGCCGACTATTACAATGAGCAGTTCTTC.

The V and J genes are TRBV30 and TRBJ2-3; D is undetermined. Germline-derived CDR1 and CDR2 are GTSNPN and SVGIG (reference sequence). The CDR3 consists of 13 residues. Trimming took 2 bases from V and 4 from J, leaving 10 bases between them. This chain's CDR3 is CAWSPRVADTQYF. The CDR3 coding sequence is TGTGCCTGGAGTCCACGGGTTGCAGATACGCAGTATTTT. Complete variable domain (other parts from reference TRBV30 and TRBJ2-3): SQTIHQWPATLVQPVGSPLSLECTVEGTSNPNLYWYRQAAGRGLQLLFYSVGIGQISSEVPQNLSASRPQDRQFILSSKKLLLSDSGFYLCAWSPRVADTQYFGPGTRLTVL.

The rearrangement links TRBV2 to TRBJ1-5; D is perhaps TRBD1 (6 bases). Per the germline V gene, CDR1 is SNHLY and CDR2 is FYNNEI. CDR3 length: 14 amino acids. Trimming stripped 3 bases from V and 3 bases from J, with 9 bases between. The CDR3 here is CASSDRTDNQPQHF. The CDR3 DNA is TGTGCCAGCAGTGATCGGACAGACAATCAGCCCCAGCATTTT.

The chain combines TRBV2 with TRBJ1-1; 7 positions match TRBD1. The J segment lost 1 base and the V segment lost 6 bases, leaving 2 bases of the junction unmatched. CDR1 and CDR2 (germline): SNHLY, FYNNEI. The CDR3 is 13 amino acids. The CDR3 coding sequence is TGTGCCAGCAGGGACAGGTCGAACACTGAAGCTTTCTTT. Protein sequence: CASRDRSNTEAFF. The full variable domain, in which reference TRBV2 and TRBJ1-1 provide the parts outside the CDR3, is EPEVTQTPSHQVTQMGQEVILRCVPISNHLYFYWYRQILGQKVEFLVSFYNNEISEKSEIFDDQFSVERPDGSNFTLKIRSTKLEDSAMYFCASRDRSNTEAFFGQGTRLTVV.

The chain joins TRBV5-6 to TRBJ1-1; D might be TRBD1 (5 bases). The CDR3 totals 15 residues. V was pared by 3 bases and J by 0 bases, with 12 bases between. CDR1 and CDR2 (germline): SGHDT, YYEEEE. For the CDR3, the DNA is TGTGCCAGCAGCTCAGGACAAATCATGAACACTGAAGCTTTCTTT. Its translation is CASSSGQIMNTEAFF.

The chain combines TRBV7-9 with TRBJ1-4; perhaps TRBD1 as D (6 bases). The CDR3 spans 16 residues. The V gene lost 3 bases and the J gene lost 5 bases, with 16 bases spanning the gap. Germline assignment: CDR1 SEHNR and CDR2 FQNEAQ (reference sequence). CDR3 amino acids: CASSFWEDSINEKLFF. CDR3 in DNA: TGTGCCAGCAGCTTTTGGGAGGACAGCATAAATGAAAAACTGTTTTTT.

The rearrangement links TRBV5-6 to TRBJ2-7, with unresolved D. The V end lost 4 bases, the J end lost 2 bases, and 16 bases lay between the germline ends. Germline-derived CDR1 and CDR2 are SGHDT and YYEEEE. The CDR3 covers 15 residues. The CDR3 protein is CASSPEGGQAYEQYF. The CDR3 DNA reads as TGTGCCAGCAGCCCGGAAGGTGGGCAGGCCTACGAGCAGTACTTC.

In DNA, the CDR3 is TGCGCCAGCAGCCATGGGGCGGCATTCTACAATGAGCAGTTCTTC. Its translation: CASSHGAAFYNEQFF. The chain combines TRBV4-3 with TRBJ2-1; possible D gene TRBD1, 5 bases. Deletions cut 3 bases from V and 3 bases from J, with 12 bases between. CDR3 size: 15 residues. Germline values: CDR1 LGHNA, CDR2 YSLEER.

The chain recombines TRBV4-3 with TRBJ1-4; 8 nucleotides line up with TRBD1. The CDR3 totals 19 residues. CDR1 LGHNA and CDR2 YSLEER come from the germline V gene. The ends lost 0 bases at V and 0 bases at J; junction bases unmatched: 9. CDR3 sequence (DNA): TGCGCCAGCAGCCAAGACAGGGACAGGCGTCCCGCAACTAATGAAAAACTGTTTTTT. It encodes CASSQDRDRRPATNEKLFF.

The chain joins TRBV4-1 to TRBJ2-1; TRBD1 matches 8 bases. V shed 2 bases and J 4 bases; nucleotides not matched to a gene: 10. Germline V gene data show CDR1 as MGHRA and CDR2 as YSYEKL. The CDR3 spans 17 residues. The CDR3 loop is CASSQILKDRVYNEQFF. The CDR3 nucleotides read TGCGCCAGCAGCCAAATTTTAAAGGACAGGGTTTACAATGAGCAGTTCTTC.

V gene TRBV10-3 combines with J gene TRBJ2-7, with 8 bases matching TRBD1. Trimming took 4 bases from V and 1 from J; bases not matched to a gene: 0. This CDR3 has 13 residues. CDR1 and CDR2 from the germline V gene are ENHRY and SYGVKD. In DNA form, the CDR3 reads TGTGCCATCAGTGGGACAGGGTCCTACGAGCAGTACTTC. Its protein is CAISGTGSYEQYF.

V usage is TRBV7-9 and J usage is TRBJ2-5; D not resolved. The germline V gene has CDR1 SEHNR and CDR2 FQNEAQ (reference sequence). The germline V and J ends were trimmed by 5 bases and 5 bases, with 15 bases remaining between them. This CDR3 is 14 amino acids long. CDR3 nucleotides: TGTGCCAGCAGCACGGACGTTCGTAGGGAGACCCAGTACTTC. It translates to CASSTDVRRETQYF. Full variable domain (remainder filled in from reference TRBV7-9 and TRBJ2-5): DTGVSQNPRHKITKRGQNVTFRCDPISEHNRLYWYRQTLGQGPEFLTYFQNEAQLEKSRLLSDRFSAERPKGSFSTLEIQRTEQGDSAMYLCASSTDVRRETQYFGPGTRLLVL.

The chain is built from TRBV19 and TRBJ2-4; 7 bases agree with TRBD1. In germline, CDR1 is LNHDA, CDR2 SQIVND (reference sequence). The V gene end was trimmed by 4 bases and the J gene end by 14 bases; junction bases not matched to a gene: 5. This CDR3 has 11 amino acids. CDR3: CASSTTGSKYF. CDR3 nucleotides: TGTGCCAGTAGTACGACAGGGTCAAAGTACTTC.

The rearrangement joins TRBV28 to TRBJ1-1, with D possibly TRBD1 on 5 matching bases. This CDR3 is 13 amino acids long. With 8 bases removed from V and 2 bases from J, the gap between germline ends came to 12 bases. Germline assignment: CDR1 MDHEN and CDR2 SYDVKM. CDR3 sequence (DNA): TGTGCCAGCTTCATTCAGGGTAACACTGAAGCTTTCTTT. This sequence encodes CASFIQGNTEAFF. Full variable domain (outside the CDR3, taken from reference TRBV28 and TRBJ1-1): DVKVTQSSRYLVKRTGEKVFLECVQDMDHENMFWYRQDPGLGLRLIYFSYDVKMKEKGDIPEGYSVSREKKERFSLILESASTNQTSMYLCASFIQGNTEAFFGQGTRLTVV.

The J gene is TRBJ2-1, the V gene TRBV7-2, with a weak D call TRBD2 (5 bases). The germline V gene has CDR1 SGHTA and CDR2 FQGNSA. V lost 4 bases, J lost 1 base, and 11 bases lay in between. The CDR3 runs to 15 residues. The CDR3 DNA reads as TGTGCCAGCAGCTCAAAGCGGAGTTCCTACAATGAGCAGTTCTTC. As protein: CASSSKRSSYNEQFF.

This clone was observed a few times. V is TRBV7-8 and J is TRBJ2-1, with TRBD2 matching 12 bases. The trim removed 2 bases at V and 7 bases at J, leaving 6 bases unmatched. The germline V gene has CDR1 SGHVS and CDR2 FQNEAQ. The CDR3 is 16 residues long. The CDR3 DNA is TGTGCCAGCAGCTTATGGCTAGCGGGAGGGGCGAATGAGCAGTTCTTC. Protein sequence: CASSLWLAGGANEQFF.

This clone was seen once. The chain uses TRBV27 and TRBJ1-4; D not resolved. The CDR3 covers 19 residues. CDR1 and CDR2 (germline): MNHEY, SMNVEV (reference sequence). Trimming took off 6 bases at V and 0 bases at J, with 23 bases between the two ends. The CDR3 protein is CASRPGFPGEFTTNEKLFF. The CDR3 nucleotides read TGTGCCAGCAGACCCGGTTTCCCTGGGGAATTTACAACTAATGAAAAACTGTTTTTT. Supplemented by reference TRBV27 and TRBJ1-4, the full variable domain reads EAQVTQNPRYLITVTGKKLTVTCSQNMNHEYMSWYRQDPGLGLRQIYYSMNVEVTDKGDVPEGYKVSRKEKRNFPLILESPSPNQTSLYFCASRPGFPGEFTTNEKLFFGSGTQLSVL.

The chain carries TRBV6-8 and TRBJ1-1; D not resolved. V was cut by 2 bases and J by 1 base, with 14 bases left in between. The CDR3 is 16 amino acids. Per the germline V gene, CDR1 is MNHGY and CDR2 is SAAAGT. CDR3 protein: CASSYGREIRNTEAFF. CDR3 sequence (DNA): TGTGCCAGCAGTTACGGGAGGGAGATCAGGAACACTGAAGCTTTCTTT.

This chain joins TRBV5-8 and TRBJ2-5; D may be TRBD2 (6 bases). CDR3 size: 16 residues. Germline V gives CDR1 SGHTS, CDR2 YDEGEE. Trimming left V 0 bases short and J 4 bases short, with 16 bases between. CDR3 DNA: TGTGCCAGCAGCTTGGGGTTGATCGGGAGTCGAGAGACCCAGTACTTC. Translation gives CASSLGLIGSRETQYF.

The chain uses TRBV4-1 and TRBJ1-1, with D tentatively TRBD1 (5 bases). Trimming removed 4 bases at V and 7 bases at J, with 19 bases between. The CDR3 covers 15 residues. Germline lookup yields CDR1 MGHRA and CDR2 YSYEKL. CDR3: CASSRSGTAAIEAFF. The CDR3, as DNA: TGCGCCAGCAGCCGGTCGGGGACCGCGGCGATTGAAGCTTTCTTT.

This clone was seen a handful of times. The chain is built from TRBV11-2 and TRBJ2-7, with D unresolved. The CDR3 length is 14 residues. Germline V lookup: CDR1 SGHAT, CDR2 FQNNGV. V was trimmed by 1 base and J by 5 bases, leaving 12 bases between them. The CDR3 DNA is TGTGCCAGCAGCTTAGGTGCAGCTCCGGACGAGCAGTACTTC. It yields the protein CASSLGAAPDEQYF.

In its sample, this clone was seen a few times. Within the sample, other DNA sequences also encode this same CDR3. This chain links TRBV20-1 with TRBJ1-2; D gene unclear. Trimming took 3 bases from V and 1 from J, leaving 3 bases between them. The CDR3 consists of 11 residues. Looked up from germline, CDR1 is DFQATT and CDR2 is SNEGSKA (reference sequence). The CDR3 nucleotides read TGCAGTGCTAGGAATAACTATGGCTACACCTTC. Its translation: CSARNNYGYTF.

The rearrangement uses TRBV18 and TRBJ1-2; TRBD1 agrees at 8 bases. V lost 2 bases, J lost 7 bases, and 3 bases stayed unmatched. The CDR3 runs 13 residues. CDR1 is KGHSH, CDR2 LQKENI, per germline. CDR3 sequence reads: CASSPAGQGGYTF. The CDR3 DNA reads TGTGCCAGCTCACCAGCAGGACAGGGTGGCTACACCTTC.

The CDR3 region is CASSQVGREGSYDNEQFF. The CDR3 bases are TGTGCCAGCAGTCAAGTGGGGCGGGAGGGCTCTTACGACAATGAGCAGTTCTTC. J is TRBJ2-1 and V is TRBV7-3; TRBD2 agrees at 9 bases. Looked up from germline, CDR1 is SGHTA and CDR2 is FQGTGA. This CDR3 is built from 18 residues. V gave up 6 bases and J gave up 5 bases; unmatched junction bases: 17.

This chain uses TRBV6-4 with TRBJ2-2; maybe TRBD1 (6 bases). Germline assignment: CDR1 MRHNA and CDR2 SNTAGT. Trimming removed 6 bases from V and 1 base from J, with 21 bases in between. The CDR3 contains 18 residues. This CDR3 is CASSKKEQGYGNTGELFF. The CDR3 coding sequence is TGTGCCAGCAGCAAAAAGGAACAGGGTTACGGGAACACCGGGGAGCTGTTTTTT.

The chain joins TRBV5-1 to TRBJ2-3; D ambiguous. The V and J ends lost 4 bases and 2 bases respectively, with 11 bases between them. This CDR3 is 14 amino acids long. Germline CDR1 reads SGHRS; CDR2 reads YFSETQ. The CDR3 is CASSPRAFTDTQYF. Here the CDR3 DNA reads TGCGCCAGCAGCCCTAGGGCCTTCACAGATACGCAGTATTTT. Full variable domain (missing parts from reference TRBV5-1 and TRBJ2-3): KAGVTQTPRYLIKTRGQQVTLSCSPISGHRSVSWYQQTPGQGLQFLFEYFSETQRNKGNFPGRFSGRQFSNSRSEMNVSTLELGDSALYLCASSPRAFTDTQYFGPGTRLTVL.

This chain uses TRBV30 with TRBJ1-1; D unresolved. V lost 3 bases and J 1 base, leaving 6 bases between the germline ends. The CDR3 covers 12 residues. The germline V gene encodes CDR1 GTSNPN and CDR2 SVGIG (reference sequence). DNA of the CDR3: TGTGCCTGGAGAGGATCGAACACTGAAGCTTTCTTT. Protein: CAWRGSNTEAFF.

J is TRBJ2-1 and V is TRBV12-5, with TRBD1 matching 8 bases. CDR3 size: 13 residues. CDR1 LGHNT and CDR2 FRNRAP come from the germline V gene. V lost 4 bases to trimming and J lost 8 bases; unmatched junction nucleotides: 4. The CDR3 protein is CASGSLDRDEQFF. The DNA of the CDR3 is TGTGCTAGTGGTTCGTTGGACAGGGATGAGCAGTTCTTC.